The rows below give T cell receptor beta chains drawn from one sample of a study of T cells in Graves' hyperthyroidism and ophthalmopathy. In TCRdb, the multiplex PCR reads were re-called with MiXCR into one record per CDR3 protein. In the table there are hundreds of thousands of distinct CDR3 sequences, roughly 45% of which are singletons. Material: peripheral blood or thyroid tissue (not recorded which). Every receptor here comes from an adult man with Graves' disease, either hyperthyroidism or ophthalmopathy (not recorded which). The CDR3 runs from the conserved cysteine through the conserved F or W. Fields, in order: V gene, clone size, D gene, J gene, CDR3 protein, CDR3 DNA. The D gene is left open where the match is weak. For some rows the clone size is stated as once, few or many, or as a class when expanded; others skip it.

V: TRBV19; size: few; D: NA; J: TRBJ1-1; CDR3: CASSILIGGAGTEAFF; DNA: TGTGCCAGTAGTATTTTGATCGGGGGCGCTGGGACTGAAGCTTTCTTT
V: TRBV10-3; size: NA; D: NA; J: TRBJ1-2; CDR3: CASSPDGGVSYGYTF; DNA: TGTGCCAGCAGCCCTGATGGGGGGGTGAGCTATGGCTACACCTTC
V: TRBV20-1; size: few; D: NA; J: TRBJ1-4; CDR3: CSARAGGTNEKLFF; DNA: TGCAGTGCTAGAGCGGGCGGTACCAATGAAAAACTGTTTTTT
V: TRBV19; size: few; D: NA; J: TRBJ1-2; CDR3: CASRVWGAENYGYTF; DNA: TGTGCCAGCCGTGTGTGGGGGGCTGAGAACTATGGCTACACCTTC
V: TRBV12-3/TRBV12-4; size: NA; D: NA; J: TRBJ1-1; CDR3: CASSLGSPTEAFF; DNA: TGTGCCAGCAGCCTAGGAAGTCCGACTGAAGCTTTCTTT
V: TRBV15; size: NA; D: TRBD1; J: TRBJ1-2; CDR3: CATSSSGQGNYGYTF; DNA: TGTGCCACCAGCAGCTCAGGACAGGGAAACTATGGCTACACCTTC
V: TRBV7-3; size: NA; D: TRBD2; J: TRBJ2-7; CDR3: CASSQDWLAGVFYEQYF; DNA: TGTGCCAGCAGCCAAGATTGGCTAGCGGGGGTTTTCTACGAGCAGTACTTC
V: TRBV7-2; size: NA; D: NA; J: TRBJ1-3; CDR3: CASSTLSSGNTIYF; DNA: TGTGCCAGCAGTACTCTGAGCTCTGGAAACACCATATATTTT
V: TRBV2; size: NA; D: TRBD1; J: TRBJ1-1; CDR3: CASSESKGGRSEAFF; DNA: TGTGCCAGCAGTGAGAGTAAAGGGGGCAGGTCTGAAGCTTTCTTT
V: TRBV7-7; size: many; D: NA; J: TRBJ2-7; CDR3: CASSLWPGESYEQYF; DNA: TGTGCTAGCAGCTTATGGCCCGGCGAATCTTACGAGCAGTACTTC
V: TRBV10-3; size: many; D: NA; J: TRBJ1-5; CDR3: CAISESAGPGEPQHF; DNA: TGTGCCATCAGTGAGTCAGCAGGCCCAGGGGAGCCCCAGCATTTT
V: TRBV7-3; size: once; D: TRBD1; J: TRBJ2-3; CDR3: CASSLYPGTGSDTQYF; DNA: TGTGCCAGCAGCTTATACCCCGGGACAGGGTCAGATACGCAGTATTTT
V: TRBV19; size: NA; D: NA; J: TRBJ2-7; CDR3: CASSKLASPSYEQYF; DNA: TGTGCCAGTAGTAAGCTAGCGTCTCCCTCCTACGAGCAGTACTTC
V: TRBV11-3; size: few; D: NA; J: TRBJ1-2; CDR3: CASSQGGQSGYTF; DNA: TGTGCCAGCAGCCAAGGAGGACAGTCGGGCTACACCTTC
V: TRBV27; size: NA; D: TRBD1; J: TRBJ1-5; CDR3: CASSYQTGHQPQHF; DNA: TGTGCCAGCAGTTACCAGACAGGGCATCAGCCCCAGCATTTT
V: TRBV5-1; size: many; D: NA; J: TRBJ1-2; CDR3: CASSLSQGEMGYTF; DNA: TGCGCCAGCAGCTTGTCTCAGGGAGAGATGGGCTACACCTTC
V: TRBV2; size: NA; D: TRBD1; J: TRBJ1-4; CDR3: CASSTRDRQNEKLFF; DNA: TGTGCCAGCAGTACCCGGGACAGACAGAATGAAAAACTGTTTTTT
V: TRBV7-9; size: many; D: NA; J: TRBJ2-2; CDR3: CASSLLWAGELFF; DNA: TGTGCCAGCAGCCTGCTCTGGGCCGGGGAGCTGTTTTTT
V: TRBV24-1; size: NA; D: TRBD1; J: TRBJ2-6; CDR3: CATSGQGGDGANVLTF; DNA: TGTGCCACCAGTGGACAGGGTGGCGACGGGGCCAACGTCCTGACTTTC
V: TRBV24-1; size: many; D: NA; J: TRBJ2-5; CDR3: CATSGGRGETQYF; DNA: TGTGCCACCAGTGGAGGAAGAGGGGAGACCCAGTACTTC
V: TRBV7-9; size: many; D: NA; J: TRBJ1-2; CDR3: CASSPSPGHGYTF; DNA: TGTGCCAGCAGCCCTTCTCCAGGGCATGGCTACACCTTC
V: TRBV2; size: many; D: NA; J: TRBJ1-6; CDR3: CASSVEGRNSPLHF; DNA: TGTGCCAGCAGTGTGGAGGGTCGGAATTCACCCCTCCACTTT